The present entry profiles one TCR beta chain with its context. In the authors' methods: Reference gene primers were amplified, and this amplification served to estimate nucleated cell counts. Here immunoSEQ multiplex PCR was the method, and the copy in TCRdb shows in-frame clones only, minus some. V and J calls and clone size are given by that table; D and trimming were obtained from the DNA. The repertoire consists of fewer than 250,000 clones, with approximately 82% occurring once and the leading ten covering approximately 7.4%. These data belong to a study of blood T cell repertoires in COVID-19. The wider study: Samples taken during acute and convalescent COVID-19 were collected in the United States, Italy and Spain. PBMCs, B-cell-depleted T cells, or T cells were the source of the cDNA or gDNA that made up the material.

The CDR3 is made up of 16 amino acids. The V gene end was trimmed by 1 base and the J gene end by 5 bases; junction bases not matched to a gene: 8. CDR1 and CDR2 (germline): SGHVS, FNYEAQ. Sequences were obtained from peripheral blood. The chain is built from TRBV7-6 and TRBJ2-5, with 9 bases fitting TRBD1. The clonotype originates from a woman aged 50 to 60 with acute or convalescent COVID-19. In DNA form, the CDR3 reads TGTGCCAGCAGCTTAGGGACAGGGGACATGATGGAGACCCAGTACTTC. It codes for CASSLGTGDMMETQYF.